One sample yielded the 23 T cell receptor beta chains listed below, sequenced in a study of T cell responses to AZD1222 COVID-19 vaccine. Measured with immunoSEQ multiplex PCR; TCRdb has only the in-frame clones, and not every one. The sample consists of about 100,000 clones, about 90% of them appearing once. The sample consisted of peripheral blood, taken on day 0 of AZD1222 vaccination. These receptors were obtained from an adult in good health.

This rearrangement joins TRBV6-4 to TRBJ2-3, with 7 bases matching TRBD2. Trimming removed 1 base from V and 3 bases from J; junction bases left unmatched: 4. The CDR3 consists of 15 residues. The germline CDR1 and CDR2 sequences are MRHNA and SNTAGT. In nucleotides, the CDR3 is TGTGCCAGCAGTGACTGGGCCGGGAGGACAGATACGCAGTATTTT. This translates into CASSDWAGRTDTQYF.

The V call is TRBV9, the J call TRBJ1-4; no definite D call. This CDR3 is 14 amino acids long. Germline assignment: CDR1 SGDLS and CDR2 YYNGEE. Trimming removed 4 bases at V and 0 bases at J, with 7 bases between. CDR3 sequence (DNA): TGTGCCAGCAGCCCCCCTGCAACTAATGAAAAACTGTTTTTT. Amino acid sequence: CASSPPATNEKLFF.

This chain joins TRBV27 and TRBJ1-4; D uncertain. With 2 bases removed from V and 3 bases from J, the gap between germline ends came to 7 bases. The CDR3 spans 14 residues. The germline V gene has CDR1 MNHEY and CDR2 SMNVEV (reference sequence). Here the CDR3 reads CASSLTRANEKLFF. Here the CDR3 DNA reads TGTGCCAGCAGTTTAACCCGGGCTAATGAAAAACTGTTTTTT.

The chain couples TRBV5-4 to TRBJ2-7; 9 bases line up with TRBD2. In germline, CDR1 is SGHNT, CDR2 YYREEE (reference sequence). CDR3 length: 15 amino acids. V shed 4 bases, J shed 0 bases, and the junction held 5 bases outside the gene matches. In nucleotides, the CDR3 is TGTGCCAGCAGCCCTCTAGCGGGGTCCTCCTACGAGCAGTACTTC. This encodes CASSPLAGSSYEQYF.

V gene TRBV28 combines with J gene TRBJ2-7; D not resolved. V lost 5 bases to trimming and J lost 6 bases, with 14 bases between them. CDR3 size: 13 residues. Germline values: CDR1 MDHEN, CDR2 SYDVKM. CDR3 amino acids: CASSLFSLREQYF. The DNA for the CDR3 is TGTGCCAGCAGTCTCTTTAGCCTGCGCGAGCAGTACTTC.

This clone has only one observation. The J gene is TRBJ2-2, the V gene TRBV19, with 12 bases lining up with TRBD1. This CDR3 region has 13 residues. Germline CDR1 is LNHDA and CDR2 is SQIVND (reference sequence). The V and J ends lost 11 bases and 15 bases, in that order; junction bases with no gene match: 13. The CDR3 DNA follows: TGTGCCTCCCACGGGACAGGGGGCTTGGGGTTGTTTTTT. The encoded protein is CASHGTGGLGLFF.

The chain employs TRBV5-1 and TRBJ2-5, with D maybe TRBD2 (5 bases). This CDR3 spans 13 amino acids. Germline V gene sequence: CDR1 SGHRS, CDR2 YFSETQ. V was clipped by 2 bases and J by 5 bases, with 10 bases between them. This CDR3 reads CASSLEGRETQYF. The DNA for the CDR3 is TGCGCCAGCAGCTTAGAGGGTAGGGAGACCCAGTACTTC. Full variable domain (remainder filled in from reference TRBV5-1 and TRBJ2-5): KAGVTQTPRYLIKTRGQQVTLSCSPISGHRSVSWYQQTPGQGLQFLFEYFSETQRNKGNFPGRFSGRQFSNSRSEMNVSTLELGDSALYLCASSLEGRETQYFGPGTRLLVL.

This rearrangement joins TRBV7-2 to TRBJ2-1; no clear D gene. V dropped 5 bases and J dropped 14 bases, with 16 bases sitting between them. The CDR3 length is 12 residues. Germline V lookup: CDR1 SGHTA, CDR2 FQGNSA. CDR3 in amino acids: CASSMPSYRKFF. For the CDR3, the DNA is TGTGCCAGCAGCATGCCTTCTTATAGAAAGTTCTTC.

The genes are TRBV4-2 and TRBJ2-5; 9 positions agree with TRBD2. The CDR3 runs to 16 residues. V lost 0 bases to trimming and J lost 7 bases; unmatched junction nucleotides: 9. Germline assignment: CDR1 LGHNA and CDR2 YNFKEQ. CDR3 in amino acids: CASSQDLGLATGTQYF. Written as DNA, the CDR3 is TGTGCCAGCAGCCAAGATCTGGGACTAGCCACGGGGACCCAGTACTTC.

The chain links TRBV30 to TRBJ1-2; a possible D gene is TRBD1 (5 bases). Germline assignment: CDR1 GTSNPN and CDR2 SVGIG (reference sequence). The CDR3 has 13 amino acids. V gave up 0 bases and J gave up 8 bases, with 13 bases separating them. The CDR3 region has the DNA TGTGCCTGGAGTGTAATGAGGGGATCCGGCTACACCTTC. This sequence encodes CAWSVMRGSGYTF.

The V and J genes are TRBV9 and TRBJ2-3, with 11 bases lining up with TRBD1. Losses at the gene ends were 3 bases for V and 4 bases for J; bases not matched to a gene: 7. CDR3 length equals 16 residues. Germline CDR1 reads SGDLS; CDR2 reads YYNGEE. The CDR3 nucleotides are TGTGCCAGCAGCGCCCCCCGGGACAGGGGGTCAGATACGCAGTATTTT. This gives the protein CASSAPRDRGSDTQYF.

The CDR3 DNA reads TGTGCCAGCAGTCTAACCTCGACAGGCAATCAGCCCCAGCATTTT. Residues: CASSLTSTGNQPQHF. This chain joins TRBV27 and TRBJ1-5; a weak D match, TRBD1 (5 bases). Trimming took off 5 bases at V and 2 bases at J, with 13 bases between the two ends. The germline CDR1 and CDR2 sequences are MNHEY and SMNVEV (reference sequence). The CDR3 is 15 amino acids.

The chain links TRBV27 to TRBJ2-4; 9 bases are shared with TRBD2. Germline assignment: CDR1 MNHEY and CDR2 SMNVEV (reference sequence). The CDR3 has 20 amino acids. J was trimmed by 2 bases and V by 5 bases; bases with no gene match: 19. The chain's CDR3 is CASSLSGGLAPEWTKNIQYF. CDR3 in DNA: TGTGCCAGCAGTCTGTCCGGGGGACTAGCCCCTGAGTGGACCAAAAACATTCAGTACTTC.

The DNA of the CDR3 is TGTGCCAGCAGCTTAGATGGGGTTGGGGCGACTGAAGCTTTCTTT. This sequence encodes CASSLDGVGATEAFF. The chain joins TRBV11-2 to TRBJ1-1, with a weak D call TRBD1 (5 bases). CDR1 and CDR2 (germline): SGHAT, FQNNGV. Trimming removed 0 bases at V and 5 bases at J, with 13 bases between. The CDR3 is 15 residues long.

The V gene is TRBV10-3, the J gene TRBJ1-2, with D perhaps TRBD1 (5 bases). The germline CDR1 and CDR2 sequences are ENHRY and SYGVKD. The CDR3 contains 16 residues. Trimming pared 3 bases from V and 8 bases from J, leaving 22 bases between. CDR3 in amino acids: CAISDPLRGSVGGYTF. In DNA, the CDR3 is TGTGCCATCAGTGACCCCTTGAGGGGTTCGGTCGGGGGCTACACCTTC.

The chain links TRBV5-1 to TRBJ2-1, with no clear D. This CDR3 has 14 residues. Germline loops: CDR1 SGHRS, CDR2 YFSETQ. Trimming pared 4 bases from V and 5 bases from J, leaving 13 bases between. As DNA, the CDR3 is TGCGCCAGCAGCCAAACAGAACCAAACAATGAGCAGTTCTTC. Its protein is CASSQTEPNNEQFF.

The chain recombines TRBV5-1 with TRBJ2-7, with D possibly TRBD2 on 5 matching bases. Germline loops: CDR1 SGHRS, CDR2 YFSETQ. This CDR3 is 14 amino acids long. V was cut by 5 bases and J by 7 bases, with 19 bases left in between. CDR3 in amino acids: CASRLGSGLEEQYF. The CDR3 DNA reads as TGCGCCAGCAGGCTGGGAAGCGGTTTAGAAGAGCAGTACTTC. The complete variable domain, with remaining parts taken from reference TRBV5-1 and TRBJ2-7, reads KAGVTQTPRYLIKTRGQQVTLSCSPISGHRSVSWYQQTPGQGLQFLFEYFSETQRNKGNFPGRFSGRQFSNSRSEMNVSTLELGDSALYLCASRLGSGLEEQYFGPGTRLTVT.

Notes on this clone: Other nucleotide sequences from this sample produce the same CDR3. V gene TRBV28 combines with J gene TRBJ1-2, with 11 bases matching TRBD1. The junction had 1 base not matched to a gene; V was cut back by 4 bases and J by 3 bases. CDR1 and CDR2 (germline): MDHEN, SYDVKM. The CDR3 is made up of 14 amino acids. The CDR3 reads CASSSGQGDYGYTF. DNA of the CDR3: TGTGCCAGCAGTTCGGGACAGGGGGACTATGGCTACACCTTC.

This sequence joins TRBV12-5 and TRBJ1-1; weak D call: TRBD1 (6 bases). The CDR3 is made up of 15 amino acids. Germline loops: CDR1 LGHNT, CDR2 FRNRAP. The V end lost 5 bases, the J end lost 0 bases, and 13 bases lay between the germline ends. Written as DNA, the CDR3 is TGTGCTAGTGGTAGCCAGGGGCATTTGAACACTGAAGCTTTCTTT. Residues: CASGSQGHLNTEAFF.

J is TRBJ1-1 and V is TRBV3-1 (or the pseudogene TRBV3-2); D is possibly TRBD1 (6 bases). CDR1 is LGHDT and CDR2 is YNNKEL in the germline V gene (reference sequence). The length of the CDR3 is 15 residues. V was clipped by 4 bases and J by 1 base, with 13 bases between them. DNA of the CDR3: TGTGCCAGCAGCCTACGAGACAGGAGGAACACTGAAGCTTTCTTT. Translating it yields CASSLRDRRNTEAFF.

The V gene is TRBV6-4, the J gene TRBJ2-7; 8 bases are a match to TRBD2. V was pared by 0 bases and J by 12 bases, with 10 bases of the junction left unmatched. The CDR3 sequence is 14 residues long. Germline V gene data show CDR1 as MRHNA and CDR2 as SNTAGT. This CDR3 reads CASSDSMAGGVAYF. In DNA, the CDR3 is TGTGCCAGCAGTGACTCGATGGCGGGAGGTGTGGCGTACTTC.

V usage is TRBV7-9 and J usage is TRBJ1-6; D gene ambiguous. Trimming cost V 3 bases and J 7 bases, with 13 bases left between them. The CDR3 spans 15 residues. Germline values: CDR1 SEHNR, CDR2 FQNEAQ (reference sequence). The CDR3 loop is CASSFAGPTNSPLHF. The CDR3, as DNA: TGTGCCAGCAGCTTCGCCGGGCCAACGAATTCACCCCTCCACTTT.

The rearrangement links TRBV6-6 to TRBJ2-3; D is perhaps TRBD2 (5 bases). Germline CDR1 is MNHNY and CDR2 is SVGAGI (reference sequence). This CDR3 is 15 amino acids long. Trimming stripped 4 bases from V and 4 bases from J, with 15 bases between. DNA for the CDR3: TGTGCCAGCAGTTCCGAGACTACTAGGGCAGATACGCAGTATTTT. Translation: CASSSETTRADTQYF.